Following are 3 T cell receptor beta chains from one sample sequenced in a study of human CD8 memory T cell subsets. By UMI-labeled 5' RACE, the TCR beta libraries were made. No DNA is given; TCRdb re-called the 5' RACE reads and lists each CDR3 protein once. The table counts about 18,000 distinct CDR3 sequences; 5.4% lies in the top ten. Sequenced material: CD8+ T cells from PBMCs. These receptors were collected from a human donor in good health.

The chain uses TRBV4-1 and TRBJ2-7; the TRBD1 assignment by TCRdb is unverifiable without DNA. The CDR3 covers 19 residues. CDR1 MGHRA and CDR2 YSYEKL come from the germline V gene. The CDR3 sequence is CASSQDSPWQGGSSYEQYF.

The chain couples TRBV5-1 to TRBJ2-5; checking the TCRdb D call of TRBD2 is not possible without DNA. CDR1 SGHRS and CDR2 YFSETQ come from the germline V gene. The CDR3 spans 18 residues. The CDR3 region is CASSLEVTGGRGQETQYF.

Its frequency marks this clonotype as medium-sized. This chain connects TRBV7-9 to TRBJ2-7; TCRdb selects TRBD1, and the lack of DNA leaves this call unchecked. CDR3 length: 16 amino acids. Germline V gene lookup returns CDR1 SEHNR and CDR2 FQNEAQ (reference sequence). CDR3 amino acids: CASSSTLVPSPDEQYF.